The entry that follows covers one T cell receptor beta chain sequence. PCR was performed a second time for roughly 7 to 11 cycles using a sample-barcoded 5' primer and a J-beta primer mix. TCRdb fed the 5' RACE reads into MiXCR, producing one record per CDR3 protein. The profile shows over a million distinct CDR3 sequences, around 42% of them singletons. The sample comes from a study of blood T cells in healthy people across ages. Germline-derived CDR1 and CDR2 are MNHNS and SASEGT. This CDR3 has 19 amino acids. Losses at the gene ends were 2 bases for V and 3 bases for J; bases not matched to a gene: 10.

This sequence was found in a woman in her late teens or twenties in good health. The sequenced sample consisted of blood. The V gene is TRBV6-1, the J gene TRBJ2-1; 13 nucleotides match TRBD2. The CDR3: CASSESATSGGAYYNEQFF. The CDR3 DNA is TGTGCCAGCAGTGAAAGTGCCACTAGCGGGGGGGCTTACTACAATGAGCAGTTCTTC.